This T cell receptor beta chain is from a study of cytotoxic CD8 clonotypes in ibrutinib-treated CLL. Study details: Patients attained approximately 24 partial and 2 complete responses; at median 68 months, 14 remained remitted while around twelve progressed. Response samples were drawn at a median of roughly 13 months of treatment, range 6 to 36. Mean productive templates were 255,043; mean productive rearrangements were around 90,000.

Extraction of around 2 micrograms of genomic DNA from cryopreserved PBMCs supplied material for TCR beta libraries. The repertoire was sequenced with immunoSEQ multiplex PCR; TCRdb's copy has only in-frame clones and lacks some. The sample holds 20,000 to 30,000 clones, 65% to 80% seen once. The CDR3 length is 15 residues. The V gene's germline CDR1 is LNHDA and CDR2 SQIVND (reference sequence). Trimming stripped 3 bases from V and 2 bases from J, with 11 bases between. The source was PBMCs, collected after 12 months of ibrutinib treatment. The gene calls are TRBV19 and TRBJ1-5; D remains ambiguous. The TCR comes from a human donor with chronic lymphocytic leukemia. The CDR3 region has the DNA TGTGCCAGTAGTATTCCCCTCGGGGGCAATCAGCCCCAGCATTTT. This gives the protein CASSIPLGGNQPQHF.